In its sample, the clone carrying this TCR beta chain was seen a few times. What it binds is not known. The data were taken from a study of identical twins. Findings and limits, study-wide: Low generation probability was overrepresented in out-of-frame alpha sequences shared by twins. Conclusions were drawn cross-sectionally by statistical analysis, without following the same donors.

V gave up 3 bases and J gave up 4 bases; unmatched junction bases: 8. Germline lookup yields CDR1 SGHAT and CDR2 FQNNGV. The CDR3 is 16 amino acids. Unique molecular identifiers were in the cDNA, with template-switch universal primer binding. TCRdb re-called the 5' RACE reads with MiXCR, one entry per CDR3 protein. The table has under 900,000 distinct CDR3 sequences, roughly an eighth seen once. These data were also filed under a second study, of yellow fever vaccine responses in identical twins.

The sequencing input was PBMCs. The sequence was collected from a woman under 30 in good health. V gene TRBV11-2 combines with J gene TRBJ2-1; 8 bases are shared with TRBD1. The CDR3 here is CASSFTWTGNYNEQFF. The CDR3 nucleotides are TGTGCCAGCAGCTTCACGTGGACAGGGAATTACAATGAGCAGTTCTTC.